The 27 T cell receptor beta chains listed next were all sequenced from one sample in a study of regulatory T cells in long-lasting Graves disease. Building of the TCR beta libraries involved iRepertoire HTBI primers and Arm-PCR of CDR3 regions. TCRdb reanalysed the multiplex PCR reads using MiXCR and keeps one entry per CDR3 protein. This table holds 450,000 or so distinct CDR3 sequences, around 21% found once. Time point: persistent/refractory GD, antithyroid drugs over 5 years with positive TRAb. PBMCs were the source of the RNA used for TCR sequencing. The sample consisted of peripheral blood mononuclear cells (PBMCs), taken when the disease was refractory, from a patient treated with antithyroid drugs. The receptors derive from a female donor with Graves disease.

The table lists this clonotype with many counts. The V and J genes are TRBV6-1 and TRBJ2-7; D possibly corresponds to TRBD1 (5 bases). This CDR3 comprises 16 residues. Germline loops: CDR1 MNHNS, CDR2 SASEGT. V was shortened by 5 bases and J by 3 bases, with 20 bases between the two germline ends. CDR3 DNA: TGTGCCAGCAGTCAAGACCAAAACAGGATCAACTACGAGCAGTACTTC. This gives the protein CASSQDQNRINYEQYF.

This clonotype was counted many times. V is TRBV2 and J is TRBJ1-5, with 10 bases aligning to TRBD1. This CDR3 contains 15 residues. From germline, CDR1 is SNHLY and CDR2 FYNNEI. V lost 1 base, J lost 7 bases, and 4 bases stayed unmatched. CDR3 DNA sequence: TGTGCCAGCAGTGAAGGGACAGGGGGTGGCCAGCCCCAGCATTTT. Translating gives CASSEGTGGGQPQHF.

The chain has TRBV6-5 and TRBJ2-1; the match to TRBD1 covers 7 bases. V lost 4 bases and J lost 4; bases outside the gene matches: 10. CDR1 is MNHEY, CDR2 SVGAGI, per germline. CDR3 length: 16 amino acids. CDR3 protein: CASSWTGQKFYNEQFF. The CDR3 DNA reads as TGTGCCAGCAGTTGGACGGGACAGAAGTTTTACAATGAGCAGTTCTTC.

Points on this clonotype: The conserved phenylalanine or tryptophan normally closing the CDR3 is absent here, so this likely arose from a read error. V usage is TRBV6-5 and J usage is TRBJ2-7, with 7 bases matching TRBD1. V lost 2 bases, J lost 3 bases, and 10 bases stayed unmatched. Germline assignment: CDR1 MNHEY and CDR2 SVGAGI. CDR3 length: 16 residues. The chain's CDR3 is CASSYAEQGSNYEQYS. CDR3 nucleotides: TGTGCCAGCAGTTACGCTGAACAGGGGAGCAACTACGAGCAGTACTCC.

This clonotype was detected ten times or more. V usage is TRBV3-1 and J usage is TRBJ1-2; the D is unclear. Germline V gene data show CDR1 as LGHDT and CDR2 as YNNKEL (reference sequence). This CDR3 has 12 residues. Trimming stripped 4 bases from V and 4 bases from J, with 7 bases between. In nucleotides, the CDR3 is TGTGCCAGCAGCCCGGGCATCTATGGCTACACCTTC. It codes for CASSPGIYGYTF.

This clonotype has just a few counts. The CDR3 loop is CASSQDRTSTREQYF. The CDR3 nucleotides read TGTGCCAGCAGCCAAGATCGGACTTCAACCCGCGAGCAGTACTTC. V gene TRBV4-2 combines with J gene TRBJ2-7; tentatively, D is TRBD2 (5 bases). The CDR3 has 15 residues. Germline V gene lookup returns CDR1 LGHNA and CDR2 YNFKEQ. Trimming stripped 0 bases from V and 6 bases from J, with 15 bases between.

This clonotype was picked up one time. The chain links TRBV2 to TRBJ2-7; no definite D call. V lost 0 bases, J lost 9 bases, and 18 bases lay in between. The CDR3 is made up of 15 amino acids. The germline V gene encodes CDR1 SNHLY and CDR2 FYNNEI. The CDR3 protein is CASSEARGRGHGQYF. For the CDR3, the DNA is TGTGCCAGCAGTGAAGCTCGAGGTAGAGGCCACGGGCAGTACTTC.

This sequence joins TRBV10-3 and TRBJ1-3, with 12 bases matching TRBD1. Germline lookup yields CDR1 ENHRY and CDR2 SYGVKD. J gave up 2 bases and V 0 bases, and 8 bases lay outside the gene matches. CDR3 length equals 19 residues. The CDR3 protein is CAISESGTGGYSAGNTIYF. In nucleotides, the CDR3 is TGTGCCATCAGTGAGTCTGGGACAGGGGGCTACTCGGCTGGAAACACCATATATTTT.

There are many counts of this clonotype. A read error may produce the germline difference seen at one junction end. V is TRBV28 and J is TRBJ2-5; D gene ambiguous. The CDR3 runs 11 residues. CDR1 and CDR2 from the germline V gene are MDHEN and SYDVKM. The CDR3 is CTSSQRETQYF. In DNA form, the CDR3 reads TGTACCAGCAGCCAGCGCGAGACCCAGTACTTC.

This clonotype was seen repeatedly, ten times or more. The J gene is TRBJ2-5, the V gene TRBV11-2, with D uncertain. The V and J ends lost 5 bases and 7 bases respectively, with 17 bases between them. This CDR3 spans 14 amino acids. The germline gives CDR1 SGHAT, CDR2 FQNNGV. In DNA, the CDR3 is TGTGCCAGCAGCCTTCGGACCCCACCGGGGACCCAGTACTTC. It codes for CASSLRTPPGTQYF.

This clonotype showed up just a few times. J is TRBJ2-2 and V is TRBV4-3; D call uncertain. Germline CDR1 reads LGHNA; CDR2 reads YSLEER. V lost 0 bases and J 4 bases, leaving 6 bases between the germline ends. The CDR3 extends over 14 amino acids. The CDR3 nucleotides are TGCGCCAGCAGCCAAGATTCGGGCACCGGGGAGCTGTTTTTT. It encodes CASSQDSGTGELFF.

This clonotype was recorded a few times. The chain's CDR3 is CATSKRQGGAIEQYF. The CDR3 DNA follows: TGTGCCACCAGCAAGCGACAGGGGGGAGCGATCGAGCAGTACTTC. The chain recombines TRBV15 with TRBJ2-7, with 9 bases matching TRBD1. With 4 bases clipped from V and 6 bases from J, the junction kept 10 bases outside the gene matches. Germline lookup yields CDR1 LNHNV and CDR2 YYDKDF (reference sequence). The CDR3 spans 15 residues.

The chain couples TRBV6-1 to TRBJ2-2; D possibly corresponds to TRBD2 (5 bases). Trimming left V 6 bases short and J 0 bases short, with 17 bases between. Germline V lookup: CDR1 MNHNS, CDR2 SASEGT. CDR3 length: 17 residues. The CDR3 reads CASRSRDRRSNTGELFF. The DNA for the CDR3 is TGTGCCAGCAGATCCCGAGACCGGAGGTCGAACACCGGGGAGCTGTTTTTT.

In this sample, this clonotype turned up a few times. The chain is built from TRBV6-1 and TRBJ1-5, with D tentatively TRBD1 (5 bases). The CDR3 contains 14 residues. V was shortened by 4 bases and J by 5 bases, with 12 bases between the two germline ends. In germline, CDR1 is MNHNS, CDR2 SASEGT. The CDR3 is CASSARDLDQPQHF. CDR3 coding DNA: TGTGCCAGCAGTGCCCGGGACTTAGATCAGCCCCAGCATTTT.

This clonotype appeared a few times. This chain joins TRBV27 and TRBJ1-5; D remains unclear. Deletions cut 5 bases from V and 5 bases from J, with 16 bases between. Per germline, CDR1 MNHEY and CDR2 SMNVEV (reference sequence). CDR3 length: 15 amino acids. DNA for the CDR3: TGTGCCAGCAGTGAGATAGGGTTGTTAGATCAGCCCCAGCATTTT. Translation gives CASSEIGLLDQPQHF.

Ten or more counts support this clonotype. The chain has TRBV5-1 and TRBJ1-1; possible D gene TRBD1, 5 bases. This CDR3 contains 14 residues. The V and J ends lost 1 base and 2 bases respectively, with 9 bases between them. Germline V CDR1 and CDR2: SGHRS, YFSETQ. The CDR3, as DNA: TGCGCCAGCAGCTTGAACACAGGCAACACTGAAGCTTTCTTT. It translates to CASSLNTGNTEAFF.

This clonotype was counted a few times. The chain couples TRBV6-2 or TRBV6-3 to TRBJ2-3, with 9 bases that match TRBD2. Per germline, CDR1 MNHEY and CDR2 SVGEGT. CDR3 size: 18 residues. After removal of 0 bases from V and 2 bases from J, the junction contained 9 bases not matched to a gene. As DNA, the CDR3 is TGTGCCAGCAGTTACTCGCCCCCGGCGGGAGGGCACACAGATACGCAGTATTTT. Amino acid sequence: CASSYSPPAGGHTDTQYF.

This clonotype was recorded a few times. The V call is TRBV7-9, the J call TRBJ2-6; D is undetermined. Germline CDR1 is SEHNR and CDR2 is FQNEAQ (reference sequence). The ends were cut back, 5 bases at V and 1 base at J, with 3 bases in the middle. The CDR3 covers 13 residues. The CDR3: CASSESGANVLTF. CDR3 sequence (DNA): TGTGCCAGCAGCGAATCTGGGGCCAACGTCCTGACTTTC.

Comments on this clonotype: A far more abundant clone sits one base away, making this likely a read error. The J gene is TRBJ1-1, the V gene TRBV6-4, with D possibly matching TRBD1 (5 bases). CDR3 length: 12 amino acids. Germline loops: CDR1 MRHNA, CDR2 SNTAGT. CDR3 residues: CAGSQSGVRAFF. CDR3 coding DNA: TGTGCCGGCAGCCAATCGGGGGTCCGGGCTTTCTTT.

Details on this clonotype: A much larger clone lies a single base off, so this may be a read error. CDR3 DNA sequence: TGTGCCAGCAGCCCAGGCGGACAGACCGAGCAGTACTTC. Translating gives CASSPGGQTEQYF. The chain has TRBV11-2 and TRBJ2-7; D is possibly TRBD1 (6 bases). V was pared by 5 bases and J by 6 bases, with 14 bases between. This CDR3 has 13 amino acids. In germline, CDR1 is SGHAT, CDR2 FQNNGV.

This clonotype was seen a few times. The V call is TRBV20-1, the J call TRBJ1-5, with 9 bases aligning to TRBD1. CDR3 length: 15 amino acids. Germline CDR1 DFQATT, CDR2 SNEGSKA (reference sequence). V lost 3 bases to trimming and J lost 6 bases; unmatched junction nucleotides: 9. The CDR3 nucleotides are TGCAGTGCTAGTATATCTACAGGGGGCGTTCAGCCCCAGCATTTT. It yields the protein CSASISTGGVQPQHF.

V usage is TRBV9 and J usage is TRBJ2-4, with a weak D call TRBD1 (5 bases). Germline CDR1 and CDR2: SGDLS and YYNGEE. CDR3 length: 13 residues. V was shortened by 0 bases and J by 8 bases, with 9 bases between the two germline ends. In DNA form, the CDR3 reads TGTGCCAGCAGCGTAGTTGACAGTGACATTCAGTACTTC. As protein: CASSVVDSDIQYF.

There are many counts of this clonotype. The rearrangement uses TRBV16 and TRBJ2-7; D unclear. Trimming cost V 3 bases and J 6 bases, with 6 bases left between them. This CDR3 has 11 residues. Germline V gives CDR1 KGHSY, CDR2 FQNENV. The CDR3 region is CASSHHLEQYF. The CDR3 DNA follows: TGTGCCAGCAGCCATCATCTCGAGCAGTACTTC.

The chain uses TRBV19 and TRBJ2-2; TRBD1 agrees at 11 bases. V trimming: 3 bases; J trimming: 0 bases; junction bases outside the gene matches: 12. Per germline, CDR1 LNHDA and CDR2 SQIVND (reference sequence). This CDR3 spans 20 amino acids. The DNA of the CDR3 is TGTGCCAGTAGTATGTCAGCGTGGACAGGGGGCAATTCGAACACCGGGGAGCTGTTTTTT. It yields the protein CASSMSAWTGGNSNTGELFF.

Many counts were recorded for this clonotype. V is TRBV6-1 and J is TRBJ1-1; no reliable D call. Germline CDR1 and CDR2: MNHNS and SASEGT. Trimming took 6 bases from V and 3 from J, leaving 8 bases between them. CDR3 length equals 12 residues. The CDR3 region has the DNA TGTGCCAGCAGACCCGGGGACACTGAAGCTTTCTTT. It translates to CASRPGDTEAFF.

This clonotype was recorded many times. The chain is built from TRBV11-2 and TRBJ1-2; D is ambiguous. The CDR3 loop spans 12 amino acids. Germline V gene sequence: CDR1 SGHAT, CDR2 FQNNGV. Deletions cut 4 bases from V and 4 bases from J, with 7 bases between. CDR3 sequence reads: CASSYWGYGYTF. The CDR3 DNA sequence: TGTGCCAGCAGCTACTGGGGCTATGGCTACACCTTC.

This clonotype occurred many times. The chain employs TRBV6-1 and TRBJ1-4; 9 bases align to TRBD1. This CDR3 spans 15 amino acids. Unmatched junction bases numbered 7, after V lost 7 bases and J lost 4 bases. The germline CDR1 and CDR2 sequences are MNHNS and SASEGT. CDR3 sequence reads: CASTFRTGVNEKLFF. The DNA for the CDR3 is TGTGCCAGCACCTTCCGGACAGGGGTTAATGAAAAACTGTTTTTT.